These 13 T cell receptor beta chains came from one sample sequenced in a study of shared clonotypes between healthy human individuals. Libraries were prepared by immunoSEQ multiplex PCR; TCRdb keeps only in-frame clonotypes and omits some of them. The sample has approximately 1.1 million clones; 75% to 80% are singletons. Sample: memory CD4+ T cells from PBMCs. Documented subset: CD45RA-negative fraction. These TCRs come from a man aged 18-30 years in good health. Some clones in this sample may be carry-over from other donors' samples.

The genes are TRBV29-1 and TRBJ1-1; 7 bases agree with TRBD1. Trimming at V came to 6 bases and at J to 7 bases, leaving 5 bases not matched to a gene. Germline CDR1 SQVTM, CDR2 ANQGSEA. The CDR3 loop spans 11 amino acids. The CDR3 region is CSVGQVDEAFF. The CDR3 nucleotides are TGCAGCGTCGGACAGGTGGATGAAGCTTTCTTT.

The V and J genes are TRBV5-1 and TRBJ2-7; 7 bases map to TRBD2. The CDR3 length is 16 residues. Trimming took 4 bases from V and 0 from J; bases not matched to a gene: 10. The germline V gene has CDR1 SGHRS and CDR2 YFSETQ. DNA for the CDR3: TGCGCCAGCAGCACAGCTAGCGGAGCAAGCTCCTACGAGCAGTACTTC. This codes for CASSTASGASSYEQYF.

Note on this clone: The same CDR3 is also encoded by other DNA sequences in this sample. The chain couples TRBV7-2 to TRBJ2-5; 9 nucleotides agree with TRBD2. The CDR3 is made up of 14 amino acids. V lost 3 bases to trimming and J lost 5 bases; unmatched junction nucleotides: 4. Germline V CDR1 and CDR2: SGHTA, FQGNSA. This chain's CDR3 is CASSFSGSGETQYF. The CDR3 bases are TGTGCCAGCAGCTTTAGCGGGAGCGGTGAGACCCAGTACTTC.

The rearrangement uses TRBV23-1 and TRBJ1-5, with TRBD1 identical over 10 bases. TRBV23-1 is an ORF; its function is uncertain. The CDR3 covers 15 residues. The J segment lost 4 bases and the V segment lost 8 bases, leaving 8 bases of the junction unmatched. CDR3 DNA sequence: TGCGCCAGCCCCCCGGACAGGGGGTTGAATCAGCCCCAGCATTTT. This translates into CASPPDRGLNQPQHF.

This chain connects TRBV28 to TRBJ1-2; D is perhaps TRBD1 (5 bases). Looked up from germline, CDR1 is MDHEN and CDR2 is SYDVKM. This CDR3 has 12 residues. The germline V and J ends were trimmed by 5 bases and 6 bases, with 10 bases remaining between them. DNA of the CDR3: TGTGCCAGCAGTCCCCCCAGGGATGGCTACACCTTC. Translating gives CASSPPRDGYTF.

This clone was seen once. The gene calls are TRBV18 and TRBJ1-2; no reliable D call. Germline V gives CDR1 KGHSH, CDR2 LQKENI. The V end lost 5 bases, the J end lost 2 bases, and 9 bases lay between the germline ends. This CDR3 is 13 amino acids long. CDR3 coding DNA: TGTGCCAGCTCATTCACACCGAACTATGGCTACACCTTC. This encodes CASSFTPNYGYTF.

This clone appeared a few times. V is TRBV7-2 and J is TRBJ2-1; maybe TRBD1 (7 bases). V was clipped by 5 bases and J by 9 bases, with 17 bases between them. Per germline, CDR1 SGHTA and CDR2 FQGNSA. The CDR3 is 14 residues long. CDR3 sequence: CASSQETGTGEQFF. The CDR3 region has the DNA TGTGCCAGCAGCCAAGAGACAGGGACTGGTGAGCAGTTCTTC.

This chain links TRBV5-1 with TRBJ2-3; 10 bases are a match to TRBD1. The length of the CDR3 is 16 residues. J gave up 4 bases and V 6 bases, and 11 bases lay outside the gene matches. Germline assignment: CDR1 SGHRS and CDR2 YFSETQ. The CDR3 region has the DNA TGCGCCAGCATCGGTACCGGGACAGGGGAACCAGATACGCAGTATTTT. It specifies CASIGTGTGEPDTQYF.

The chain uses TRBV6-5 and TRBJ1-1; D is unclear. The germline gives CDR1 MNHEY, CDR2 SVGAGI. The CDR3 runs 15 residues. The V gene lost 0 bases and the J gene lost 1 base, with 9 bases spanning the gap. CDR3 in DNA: TGTGCCAGCAGTTACTCCGCACTGACGAACACTGAAGCTTTCTTT. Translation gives CASSYSALTNTEAFF.

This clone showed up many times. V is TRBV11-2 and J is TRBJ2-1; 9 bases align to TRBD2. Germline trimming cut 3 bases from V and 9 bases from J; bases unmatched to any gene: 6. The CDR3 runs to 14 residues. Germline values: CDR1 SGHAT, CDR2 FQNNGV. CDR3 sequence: CASSFRSSGTEQFF. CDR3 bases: TGTGCCAGCAGCTTTCGCTCTAGCGGGACTGAGCAGTTCTTC.

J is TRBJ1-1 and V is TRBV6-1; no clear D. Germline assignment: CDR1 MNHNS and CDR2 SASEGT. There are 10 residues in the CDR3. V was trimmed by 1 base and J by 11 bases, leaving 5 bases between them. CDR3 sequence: CASSEGTAFF. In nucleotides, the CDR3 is TGTGCCAGCAGTGAAGGAACGGCTTTCTTT.

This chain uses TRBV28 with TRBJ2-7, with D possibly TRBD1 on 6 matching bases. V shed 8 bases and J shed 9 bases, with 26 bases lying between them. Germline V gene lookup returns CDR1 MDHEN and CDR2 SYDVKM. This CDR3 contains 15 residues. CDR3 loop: CASGRRTLGAGGQYF. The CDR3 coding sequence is TGTGCCAGCGGACGTAGGACCTTGGGGGCAGGTGGGCAGTACTTC.

CDR3 protein: CASSAEAFF. The DNA of the CDR3 is TGTGCCAGTAGTGCTGAAGCTTTCTTT. This rearrangement joins TRBV19 to TRBJ1-1; D not resolved. Germline V gives CDR1 LNHDA, CDR2 SQIVND (reference sequence). The CDR3 runs 9 residues. V shed 5 bases and J shed 6 bases, with 1 base lying between them.